Below, 7 T cell receptor beta chains from the same sample are listed, as sequenced in a study of T-cell memory formation after mild COVID-19 (dated by TCRdb to about 2021). The library was prepared using 5' RACE. The listed sequencing device is Illumina NovaSeq 6000. The raw public data were reprocessed by TCRdb itself: fastp quality trimming at Q25, MiXCR clonotype calling, in-frame beta chains only. Rows matching on CDR3 protein sequence are summarized as one entry with the most common DNA and genes. The sample table contains a few hundred thousand distinct CDR3 sequences; only one count was recorded for about a sixth of them. Of the sample, over 20% falls within the top ten clones. The sample taken for sequencing was PBMCs or a T cell subset sorted from them (not recorded which). The receptors shown here come from a man aged 18 to 35 who had mild COVID-19 (a few samples of this study predate the infection). The sample titles of this study are shuffled in the database, so cell type and time point are left out; the donor was told from shared clones.

This clonotype turned up a few times. This rearrangement joins TRBV6-6 to TRBJ2-7; 10 bases align to TRBD2. The CDR3 loop spans 16 amino acids. V dropped 5 bases and J dropped 3; count of bases not matched to a gene: 10. Germline assignment: CDR1 MNHNY and CDR2 SVGAGI (reference sequence). The CDR3 spells CASSRTSGDSRYEQYV. The CDR3 DNA reads as TGTGCCAGCAGTCGAACTAGCGGGGACTCACGCTACGAGCAGTACGTC.

The chain links TRBV3-1 to TRBJ2-2; unclear D gene. V lost 1 base and J lost 5, with 8 bases in between. The CDR3 consists of 14 residues. Per germline, CDR1 LGHDT and CDR2 YNNKEL (reference sequence). This CDR3 reads CASSQGRSTGELFF. Here the CDR3 DNA reads TGTGCCAGCAGCCAAGGTCGGTCGACCGGGGAGCTGTTTTTT.

The chain is built from TRBV7-9 and TRBJ2-5, with D maybe TRBD1 (5 bases). The CDR3 is 11 amino acids. Trimming shortened V by 4 bases and J by 10 bases, and 10 bases separated the two germline ends. Germline-derived CDR1 and CDR2 are SEHNR and FQNEAQ (reference sequence). For the CDR3, the DNA is TGTGCCAGCAGCTGGCAAGGGGTCCAGTACTTC. Its protein product is CASSWQGVQYF.

V gene TRBV12-3 or TRBV12-4 combines with J gene TRBJ1-5, with D tentatively TRBD1 (5 bases). Trimming pared 5 bases from V and 1 base from J, leaving 12 bases between. CDR3 size: 15 residues. The CDR3 region has the DNA TGTGCCAGCAGTCCCGGGGACTCAAGCAATCAGCCCCAGCATTTT. Its translation: CASSPGDSSNQPQHF.

The rearrangement uses TRBV7-3 and TRBJ1-1, with a possible D match to TRBD1 (5 bases). The CDR3 sequence is 14 residues long. Trimming took 1 base from V and 9 from J, leaving 15 bases between them. Germline V lookup: CDR1 SGHTA, CDR2 FQGTGA. Written as DNA, the CDR3 is TGTGCCAGCAGCTTAAATGTGGGCGCAGGGAAAGCTTTCTTT. Residues: CASSLNVGAGKAFF. The entire variable domain, with the rest obtained from reference TRBV7-3 and TRBJ1-1, is as follows: GAGVSQTPSNKVTEKGKYVELRCDPISGHTALYWYRQSLGQGPEFLIYFQGTGAADDSGLPNDRFFAVRPEGSVSTLKIQRTERGDSAVYLCASSLNVGAGKAFFGQGTRLTVV.

The rearrangement uses TRBV7-8 and TRBJ2-7; 9 positions agree with TRBD1. CDR3 length: 16 residues. Germline V CDR1 and CDR2: SGHVS, FQNEAQ. In DNA form, the CDR3 reads TGTGCCAGCAGCTTAGTGGATCGGGACAGGGTGAGGGCACTCCAAGTC. Translating it yields CASSLVDRDRVRALQV.

The chain joins TRBV21-1 to TRBJ1-3; TRBD1 is taken as the D call from the table, unchecked against the DNA. TRBV21-1 is an annotated pseudogene. This CDR3 is built from 16 residues. CDR3 sequence: CASSKDRGLSGNTIYF. The CDR3 nucleotides are TGTGCCAGCAGCAAAGACAGGGGCCTCTCTGGAAACACCATATATTTT.